Each of the 21 T cell receptor beta chains below was sequenced from the same sample in a study of T-cell reconstitution after alpha-beta-depleted transplantation in children. Unique molecular identifiers featured in how the TCRbeta library was prepared. Each CDR3 protein gets one entry after TCRdb re-called the PCR reads with MiXCR. The repertoire includes approximately 390,000 distinct CDR3 sequences, about a tenth of them detected once, and roughly 5.1% sits in the top ten. Sequencing was performed on PBMCs from the stem cell graft donor, taken from the stem cell graft. Receptors were obtained from a human donor who donated a stem cell graft to a child with acute myeloid leukemia.

This clonotype turned up a few times. The chain has TRBV12-3 or TRBV12-4 and TRBJ2-3; perhaps TRBD2 as D (6 bases). Between the trimmed V and J ends, which lost 2 bases and 6 bases, there was a span of 12 bases. The CDR3 is made up of 14 amino acids. CDR3 bases: TGTGCCAGCAGTTTACACGGGGGTACGGATACGCAGTATTTT. Its protein product is CASSLHGGTDTQYF.

This clonotype was seen a few times. The chain recombines TRBV2 with TRBJ2-7; possible D gene TRBD1, 8 bases. Trimming took off 5 bases at V and 6 bases at J, with 32 bases between the two ends. CDR3 length equals 19 residues. Germline V gene sequence: CDR1 SNHLY, CDR2 FYNNEI. The CDR3 here is CASSSAGQEAGSPGSEQYV. CDR3 DNA sequence: TGTGCCAGCAGTTCAGCGGGACAGGAGGCCGGCTCACCCGGATCCGAGCAGTACGTC.

The chain carries TRBV27 and TRBJ2-5; 10 bases fit TRBD1. The length of the CDR3 is 15 residues. Trimming took 8 bases from V and 4 from J; bases not matched to a gene: 10. CDR1 is MNHEY, CDR2 SMNVEV, per germline (reference sequence). The CDR3 DNA follows: TGTGCCAGCCGTGCCATGGACAGGGGGATAGAGACCCAGTACTTC. It translates to CASRAMDRGIETQYF.

In its sample, this clonotype was seen a few times. The chain employs TRBV19 and TRBJ2-1, with 12 bases identical to TRBD2. CDR3 length: 16 residues. Germline V lookup: CDR1 LNHDA, CDR2 SQIVND (reference sequence). J lost 4 bases, V lost 5 bases, and 6 bases had no gene match. CDR3 in amino acids: CASSFRTSGIYNEQFF. The DNA for the CDR3 is TGTGCCAGTAGTTTTAGGACTAGCGGGATTTACAATGAGCAGTTCTTC.

This clonotype appeared a few times. The chain has TRBV6-5 and TRBJ1-5, with 7 bases identical to TRBD1. Germline V gives CDR1 MNHEY, CDR2 SVGAGI. The CDR3 contains 13 residues. The ends lost 7 bases at V and 5 bases at J; junction bases unmatched: 5. The CDR3 sequence: CASKQGRDQPQHF. DNA of the CDR3: TGTGCCAGCAAACAGGGGCGGGATCAGCCCCAGCATTTT.

This clonotype turned up a few times. The chain joins TRBV5-1 to TRBJ2-6; weak D call: TRBD2 (5 bases). The CDR3 has 15 residues. The germline CDR1 and CDR2 sequences are SGHRS and YFSETQ. V dropped 0 bases and J dropped 4 bases, with 8 bases sitting between them. The CDR3 region is CASSLGSGGANVLTF. For the CDR3, the DNA is TGCGCCAGCAGCTTGGGGTCGGGAGGGGCCAACGTCCTGACTTTC.

Ten or more counts support this clonotype. The genes are TRBV7-8 and TRBJ1-5; 9 bases match TRBD1. Germline V gives CDR1 SGHVS, CDR2 FQNEAQ. The CDR3 has 14 amino acids. With V trimmed by 6 bases and J by 5 bases, 5 bases remained unmatched. The CDR3 loop is CASSYTGGHQPQHF. CDR3 sequence (DNA): TGTGCCAGCAGTTATACAGGGGGCCATCAGCCCCAGCATTTT. Complete variable domain (other parts from reference TRBV7-8 and TRBJ1-5): GAGVSQSPRYKVAKRGQDVALRCDPISGHVSLFWYQQALGQGPEFLTYFQNEAQLDKSGLPSDRFFAERPEGSVSTLKIQRTQQEDSAVYLCASSYTGGHQPQHFGDGTRLSIL.

This clonotype was observed a few times. The J gene is TRBJ1-3, the V gene TRBV6-5; D might be TRBD1 (5 bases). Looked up from germline, CDR1 is MNHEY and CDR2 is SVGAGI. V lost 0 bases, J lost 2 bases, and 8 bases lay in between. CDR3 length: 15 residues. The CDR3 DNA reads TGTGCCAGCAGTTACTCGGTCAGGGCTGGAAACACCATATATTTT. Protein product: CASSYSVRAGNTIYF.

This clonotype was found many times. The J gene is TRBJ2-5, the V gene TRBV9; TRBD2 agrees at 9 bases. The germline V gene has CDR1 SGDLS and CDR2 YYNGEE. The CDR3 contains 16 residues. Trimming cost V 2 bases and J 5 bases; bases outside gene matches: 10. This CDR3 is CASSVTGTSFGETQYF. CDR3 coding DNA: TGTGCCAGCAGCGTTACCGGGACTAGCTTCGGGGAGACCCAGTACTTC.

This clonotype was counted a few times. V usage is TRBV7-8 and J usage is TRBJ1-2; D uncertain. This CDR3 contains 13 residues. Germline loops: CDR1 SGHVS, CDR2 FQNEAQ. V was pared by 2 bases and J by 3 bases, with 7 bases between. The CDR3 DNA is TGTGCCAGCAGCTTACGGGGAGACTATGGCTACACCTTC. Amino acids: CASSLRGDYGYTF.

The rearrangement links TRBV7-3 to TRBJ2-1, with 8 nucleotides matching TRBD2. The J segment lost 0 bases and the V segment lost 1 base, leaving 2 bases of the junction unmatched. Germline values: CDR1 SGHTA, CDR2 FQGTGA. The CDR3 sequence is 16 residues long. The CDR3 nucleotides read TGTGCCAGCAGCTTAAGTGCGGGGGGCTCCTACAATGAGCAGTTCTTC. This encodes CASSLSAGGSYNEQFF.

The chain joins TRBV15 to TRBJ2-7, with D perhaps matching TRBD2 (5 bases). Germline V lookup: CDR1 LNHNV, CDR2 YYDKDF (reference sequence). This CDR3 spans 15 amino acids. V shed 0 bases and J shed 4 bases, with 13 bases lying between them. The CDR3 sequence is CATSRDRSSLYEQYF. CDR3 nucleotides: TGTGCCACCAGCAGAGATCGGTCTAGCTTATACGAGCAGTACTTC.

This clonotype was seen only a few times. The rearrangement joins TRBV15 to TRBJ2-7; D possibly corresponds to TRBD2 (6 bases). Germline V gene lookup returns CDR1 LNHNV and CDR2 YYDKDF (reference sequence). The CDR3 covers 15 residues. Trimming removed 1 base from V and 5 bases from J, with 15 bases in between. The CDR3 region has the DNA TGTGCCACCAGCAGAGGAGAAGGCGGGAACCACGAGCAGTACTTC. Translation: CATSRGEGGNHEQYF.

This clonotype was seen only a few times. The rearrangement uses TRBV2 and TRBJ2-7; D possibly matches TRBD1 or TRBD2 (5 bases each). Germline-derived CDR1 and CDR2 are SNHLY and FYNNEI. The germline V and J ends were trimmed by 3 bases and 3 bases, with 12 bases remaining between them. The CDR3 sequence is 14 residues long. In DNA, the CDR3 is TGTGCCAGCAGTGAGCCTTGGGGGATCTACGAGCAGTACGTC. Encoded protein: CASSEPWGIYEQYV.

About this clonotype: A read error may produce the germline difference seen at one junction end. The chain uses TRBV7-2 and TRBJ2-5; D gene unclear. Looked up from germline, CDR1 is SGHTA and CDR2 is FQGNSA. The CDR3 consists of 13 residues. The DNA for the CDR3 is TGTGCCAGCGGCTTCCGGTTCCAAGAGACCCAGTACTTC. This gives the protein CASGFRFQETQYF.

This clonotype has a handful of counts. V gene TRBV10-3 combines with J gene TRBJ2-1; 9 bases line up with TRBD2. The CDR3 runs to 15 residues. After removal of 7 bases from V and 6 bases from J, the junction contained 10 bases not matched to a gene. In germline, CDR1 is ENHRY, CDR2 SYGVKD. CDR3 loop: CAITQGGGASNEQFF. Written as DNA, the CDR3 is TGTGCCATCACTCAGGGCGGGGGGGCGTCCAATGAGCAGTTCTTC.

This clonotype was recorded a few times. This chain connects TRBV5-1 to TRBJ2-5; 10 nucleotides agree with TRBD1. V dropped 6 bases and J dropped 2; count of bases not matched to a gene: 7. The germline V gene has CDR1 SGHRS and CDR2 YFSETQ. This CDR3 has 15 residues. The CDR3 coding sequence is TGCGCCAGCACGCGACAGGGGGCGGAACAAGAGACCCAGTACTTC. Its protein product is CASTRQGAEQETQYF.

The gene calls are TRBV28 and TRBJ1-2; D gene unclear. The CDR3 has 12 amino acids. CDR1 and CDR2 from the germline V gene are MDHEN and SYDVKM. Trimming removed 3 bases at V and 4 bases at J, with 6 bases between. CDR3 DNA: TGTGCCAGCAGTTTTCAGCTCTATGGCTACACCTTC. It specifies CASSFQLYGYTF.

This clonotype was recorded a few times. The CDR3 region is CASIDYPTGELFF. CDR3 nucleotides: TGCGCCAGCATAGACTATCCCACCGGGGAGCTGTTTTTT. The V gene is TRBV4-1, the J gene TRBJ2-2; D perhaps matches TRBD2 (5 bases). V was cut by 7 bases and J by 4 bases, with 10 bases left in between. This CDR3 has 13 amino acids. CDR1 and CDR2 from the germline V gene are MGHRA and YSYEKL.

This clonotype was counted between two and nine times. J is TRBJ2-7 and V is TRBV20-1, with TRBD2 as a possible D gene (5 bases). The CDR3 runs to 12 residues. Germline loops: CDR1 DFQATT, CDR2 SNEGSKA (reference sequence). V was trimmed by 4 bases and J by 2 bases, leaving 9 bases between them. The CDR3 spells CSATERTYEQYV. As DNA, the CDR3 is TGCAGTGCTACGGAGCGGACCTACGAGCAGTACGTC.

This clonotype was counted between two and nine times. The rearrangement links TRBV7-2 to TRBJ1-2; no clear D gene. CDR1 and CDR2 from the germline V gene are SGHTA and FQGNSA. The CDR3 length is 13 residues. V lost 2 bases and J lost 5, with 9 bases in between. Here the CDR3 reads CASSLPGAYGYTF. For the CDR3, the DNA is TGTGCCAGCAGCTTACCGGGAGCGTATGGCTACACCTTC. Drawing the rest from reference TRBV7-2 and TRBJ1-2, the complete variable domain is GAGVSQSPSNKVTEKGKDVELRCDPISGHTALYWYRQSLGQGLEFLIYFQGNSAPDKSGLPSDRFSAERTGGSVSTLTIQRTQQEDSAVYLCASSLPGAYGYTFGSGTRLTVV.